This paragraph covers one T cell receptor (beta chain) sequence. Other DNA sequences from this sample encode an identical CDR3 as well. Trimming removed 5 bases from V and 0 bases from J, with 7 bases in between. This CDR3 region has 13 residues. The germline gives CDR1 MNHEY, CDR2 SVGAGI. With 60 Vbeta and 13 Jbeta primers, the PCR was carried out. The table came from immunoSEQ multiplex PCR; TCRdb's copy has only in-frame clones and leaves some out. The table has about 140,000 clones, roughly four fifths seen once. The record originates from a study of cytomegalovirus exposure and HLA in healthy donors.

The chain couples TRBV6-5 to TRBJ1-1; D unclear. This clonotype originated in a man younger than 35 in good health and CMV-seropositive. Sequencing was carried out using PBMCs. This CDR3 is CASSPGLNTEAFF. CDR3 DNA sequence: TGTGCCAGCAGTCCCGGGTTGAACACTGAAGCTTTCTTT.